Listed below are T cell receptor beta chains from one sample, sequenced in a study of cytomegalovirus exposure and HLA in healthy donors. The method was immunoSEQ multiplex PCR; TCRdb's version includes in-frame clones alone and lacks a portion of them. The sample consists of approximately 100,000 clones, roughly 92% of them appearing once. Sequenced: PBMCs. These receptors were collected from a woman aged 30 to 39 in good health and CMV-seropositive. Both conserved end residues are part of each CDR3.

v_gene	j_gene	CDR3aa
TRBV30	TRBJ1-2	CAWSVNNFGTATFYTF
TRBV12-5	TRBJ2-5	CASGKTGELTGETQYF
TRBV5-1	TRBJ1-1	CASSFRENTEAFF
TRBV28	TRBJ2-5	CASSIPLAGARETQYF
TRBV27	TRBJ2-7	CASSLIAGVYEQYF
TRBV6-5	TRBJ2-7	CASNPSGRHYEQYF
TRBV27	TRBJ2-5	CASSLSPGGRGVAQYF
TRBV14	TRBJ2-7	CASSPEIGHSYEQYF
TRBV2	TRBJ2-7	CASSEFIEQYF
TRBV4-3	TRBJ2-7	CASSHLAGQGIDEQYF